These T cell receptor beta chains were read from a single sample in a study of low-dose radiotherapy and immunotherapy resistance in tumors. MiXCR, applied by TCRdb to the reads, yields one record per CDR3 protein. The data contain about 84,000 distinct CDR3 sequences, less than 20% of them singletons. The source was PBMCs, collected after low-dose radiotherapy plus immunotherapy. The receptors stem from a male donor with prostate cancer. CDR3s include the opening cysteine and the closing phenylalanine or tryptophan. The D gene is left open where the match is weak. Where a row states a size, it is once, few, many or the class of an expanded clone; other rows omit it.

v_call,d_call,j_call,clone_size,cdr3_nt,cdr3_aa
TRBV14,.,TRBJ1-4,few,TGTGCCAGCAGCCAAGAACAACAGGGCCCCTGGGAAAAACTGTTTTTT,CASSQEQQGPWEKLFF
TRBV7-9,.,TRBJ1-5,many,TGTGCCAGCAGCATTGGGACCTCGGGGCAGCCCCAGCATTTT,CASSIGTSGQPQHF
TRBV28,.,TRBJ2-7,many,TGTGCCAGCAGTGGGGGCAGTGATACCTACGAGCAGTACTTC,CASSGGSDTYEQYF
TRBV10-2,.,TRBJ2-3,many,TGCGCCAGCAGCCCGGAGCTAAACGCTGGTACGCAGTATTTT,CASSPELNAGTQYF
TRBV5-5,TRBD1,TRBJ2-1,many,TGTGCCAGCAGCCCGACGACAGGGTTCCCCTACAATGAGCAGTTCTTC,CASSPTTGFPYNEQFF
TRBV6-5,.,TRBJ2-5,many,TGTGCCAGCAGTTGGGGTACGGCCCAGTACTTC,CASSWGTAQYF
TRBV7-9,.,TRBJ2-1,many,TGTGCCAGCAGCAGACAATACAATGAGCAGTTCTTC,CASSRQYNEQFF
TRBV20-1,TRBD2,TRBJ2-7,many,TGCAGTGCTAGAGGAGCGGGAGGTGGCTACGAGCAGTACTTC,CSARGAGGGYEQYF
TRBV20-1,.,TRBJ2-1,many,TGCAGTGCTAGTTGGCAATCTGGCGGCAATGAGCAGTTCTTC,CSASWQSGGNEQFF
TRBV28,TRBD1,TRBJ1-5,few,TGTGCCAGCAGCCCAACCGGACAGGTTCTCAATCAGCCCCAGCATTTT,CASSPTGQVLNQPQHF
TRBV19,.,TRBJ1-5,many,TGTGCCAGTAGTTATAGCAATCAGCCCCAGCATTTT,CASSYSNQPQHF
TRBV20-1,.,TRBJ2-2,many,TGCAGTGCTAGAGATGTGCAGGTTGGGAACACCGGGGAGCTGTTTTTT,CSARDVQVGNTGELFF
TRBV20-1,TRBD2,TRBJ2-3,many,TGCAGTGCTCCCACGGGGGGTGGGGGTACGCAGTATTTT,CSAPTGGGGTQYF
TRBV3-1,TRBD2,TRBJ2-2,many,TGTGCCAGCAGACGAGGTCTGGGGGGGACCGGGGAGCTGTTTTTT,CASRRGLGGTGELFF
TRBV20-1,.,TRBJ2-2,.,.,CSASTGLSGANVLTFGAGGELFF
TRBV2,.,TRBJ1-3,many,TGTGCCAGCAGTTCACAAGACAGCGGTGGAAACACCATATATTTT,CASSSQDSGGNTIYF
TRBV6-8,.,TRBJ2-3,.,TGTGCCAGCAGTTCGAATACAGATACGCAGTATTTT,CASSSNTDTQYF
TRBV12-3/TRBV12-4,.,TRBJ1-2,many,TGTGCCAGCAGCTTCAGGGTGGATGGCTACACCTTC,CASSFRVDGYTF
TRBV12-3/TRBV12-4,TRBD1,TRBJ2-1,many,TGTGCCAGCAGGCGGACGGGGACAGGGGCCAAAAATGAGCAGTTCTTC,CASRRTGTGAKNEQFF
TRBV7-2,.,TRBJ1-2,many,TGTGCCAGCAGCTTAGGTGGCGGGACCACTAACTATGGCTACACCTTC,CASSLGGGTTNYGYTF
TRBV12-3/TRBV12-4,.,TRBJ1-5,many,TGTGCCAGCAGTCCAGGGAACCAGCCCCAGCATTTT,CASSPGNQPQHF
TRBV7-2,.,TRBJ2-2,many,TGTGCCAGCAGCTCCAAGGCACTCGGGGAGCTGTTTTTT,CASSSKALGELFF
TRBV5-1,.,TRBJ1-3,many,TGCGCCAGCAGCTTGCCGGCCCGGGACCTGAGCTCTGGAAACACCATATATTTT,CASSLPARDLSSGNTIYF
TRBV12-3/TRBV12-4,.,TRBJ1-1,many,TGTGCCAGCATCAGCCACATGAACACTGAAGCTTTCTTT,CASISHMNTEAFF
TRBV21-1,.,TRBJ2-7,.,TGTGCCAGCAGCAAAGTAGGGGCAGCAGCCTACGAGCAGTACTTC,CASSKVGAAAYEQYF
TRBV19,.,TRBJ1-5,many,TGTGCCAGTAGTATGGGAGTGGGATCCAATCAGCCCCAGCATTTT,CASSMGVGSNQPQHF
TRBV2,.,TRBJ1-5,many,TGTGCCAGCAGTAAGGAGCTGAGCAATCAGCCCCAGCATTTT,CASSKELSNQPQHF
TRBV11-2,.,TRBJ2-1,.,TGTACCAGCAGCTTAGACCTAACCGGCGGGGAGTGGCGCGACAGTGAGCAGTTCTTC,CTSSLDLTGGEWRDSEQFF
TRBV6-6,.,TRBJ2-1,many,TGTGCCAGTATAGGGTTGCCCAGTTACAATGAGCAGTTCTTC,CASIGLPSYNEQFF
TRBV4-1,.,TRBJ2-2,many,TGCGCCAGCAGCCAAGGGACAGCGAACACCGGGGAGCTGTTTTTT,CASSQGTANTGELFF
TRBV7-2,TRBD2,TRBJ2-1,.,TGTGCCAGCAGCTTACTGTCGATAGCGGGGGACGGCCAGTACAATGAGCAGTTCTTC,CASSLLSIAGDGQYNEQFF
TRBV14,TRBD1,TRBJ2-1,many,TGTGCCAGCAGCCAAGAATGGACAGGGCCCTACAATGAGCAGTTCTTC,CASSQEWTGPYNEQFF
TRBV3-1,TRBD2,TRBJ2-5,many,TGTGCCAGCCGGACTAGCGGGACCAACTGGCGGGAGACCCAGTACTTC,CASRTSGTNWRETQYF
TRBV11-1,TRBD1,TRBJ2-7,.,TGTGCCAGCAGCCCCCGACAGGGCCAGAGGGACGAGCAGTACTTC,CASSPRQGQRDEQYF
TRBV6-1,.,TRBJ2-2,.,TGTGCCACAGACAGAACCGGGGAGCTGTTTTTT,CATDRTGELFF
TRBV24-1,.,TRBJ2-1,many,TGTGCCACCAGTGATTTGAACTTTTGGAGCGGCTCCTACAATGAGCAGTTCTTC,CATSDLNFWSGSYNEQFF
TRBV7-2,.,TRBJ2-4,many,TGTGCCGGCTTGGCGGAGGGCGTAACCAAAAACATTCAGTACTTC,CAGLAEGVTKNIQYF
TRBV20-1,.,TRBJ1-5,many,TGCAGTGCTACCGTAGGGGGAGGTGTCGGGCCCCAGCATTTT,CSATVGGGVGPQHF
TRBV6-5,TRBD2,TRBJ2-7,many,TGTGCCAGCAGTCGAACGCTGACTAGCGACGAGCAGTACTTC,CASSRTLTSDEQYF
TRBV12-3/TRBV12-4,.,TRBJ1-1,.,TGTGCCAGCAGGAATGATGGGGGGGCTGGCACTGAAGCTTTCTTT,CASRNDGGAGTEAFF
TRBV15,.,TRBJ2-6,.,TGTGCCACCAGCAGAGCCCCCGGGGCATCTGGGGCCAACGTCCTGACTTTC,CATSRAPGASGANVLTF
TRBV9,.,TRBJ1-3,many,TGTGCCAGCAGCGCCCCGACACCTGGAAACACCATATATTTT,CASSAPTPGNTIYF
TRBV28,TRBD2,TRBJ2-4,.,TGTGCCAGCAGTTTAGCCCTCCCCGGGAGGAAAAACATTCAGTACTTC,CASSLALPGRKNIQYF
TRBV25-1,TRBD2,TRBJ2-1,many,TGTGCCAGCAGCACCGATAGCGGGAGCCCCTACAATGAGCAGTTCTTC,CASSTDSGSPYNEQFF
TRBV2,.,TRBJ2-5,many,TGTGCCAGCAGTGAGCAGGGGGGTCAAGAGACCCAGTACTTC,CASSEQGGQETQYF
TRBV19,.,TRBJ1-2,.,TGTGCCAGTGGGGAGGGCCGCTATGGCTACACCTTC,CASGEGRYGYTF
TRBV6-2/TRBV6-3,.,TRBJ2-1,many,TGTGCCAGCAGTAGTGGGACAAGATACAATGAGCAGTTCTTC,CASSSGTRYNEQFF
TRBV4-1,.,TRBJ1-2,many,TGCGCCAGCAGCCAAGAAGCAGGGACTGCAAACTATGGCTACACCTTC,CASSQEAGTANYGYTF
TRBV12-3/TRBV12-4,TRBD2,TRBJ2-1,many,TGTGCCAGCAGTTTAGGGACTAGAGACAATGAGCAGTTCTTC,CASSLGTRDNEQFF
TRBV20-1,TRBD2,TRBJ2-1,many,TGCAGTGCTAATCGGGCTAGCGGGGGGTACAATGAGCAGTTCTTC,CSANRASGGYNEQFF
TRBV6-2/TRBV6-3,TRBD2,TRBJ2-7,many,TGTGCCAGCAGAGCCCTAGCGGGAGTCCTAACCGGGGCCGAGCAGTACTTC,CASRALAGVLTGAEQYF
TRBV25-1,TRBD2,TRBJ2-4,few,TGTGCCAGCAGTAAAGCGGGAGTGAGCATTCAGTACTTC,CASSKAGVSIQYF
TRBV27,TRBD2,TRBJ2-1,few,TGTGCCAGCAGTTTACGAAAGACCGGGACTAGCGGGAGTCAGTACAATGAGCAGTTCTTC,CASSLRKTGTSGSQYNEQFF
TRBV6-5,TRBD2,TRBJ2-3,medium-sized,TGTGCCAGCAGTTACTCGGGACTAGCGGGAGGCACAGATACGCAGTATTTT,CASSYSGLAGGTDTQYF
TRBV19,TRBD2,TRBJ2-2,many,TGTGCCAGTAGCCCCGGTGGAGGGAGGGCCACCGGGGAGCTGTTTTTT,CASSPGGGRATGELFF
TRBV4-3,.,TRBJ2-5,few,TGCGCCAGCAGCCAAGGCCATTCCGGGACCACGGAGACCCAGTACTTC,CASSQGHSGTTETQYF
TRBV5-6,TRBD1,TRBJ2-4,.,TGTGCCAGCAGCTCGTGGACAGGGCTAGCCAAAAACATTCAGTACTTC,CASSSWTGLAKNIQYF
TRBV24-1,.,TRBJ1-5,.,TGTGCCTCTCTAGGGACCCGCCTCCCATATAGCAATCAGCCCCAGCATTTT,CASLGTRLPYSNQPQHF